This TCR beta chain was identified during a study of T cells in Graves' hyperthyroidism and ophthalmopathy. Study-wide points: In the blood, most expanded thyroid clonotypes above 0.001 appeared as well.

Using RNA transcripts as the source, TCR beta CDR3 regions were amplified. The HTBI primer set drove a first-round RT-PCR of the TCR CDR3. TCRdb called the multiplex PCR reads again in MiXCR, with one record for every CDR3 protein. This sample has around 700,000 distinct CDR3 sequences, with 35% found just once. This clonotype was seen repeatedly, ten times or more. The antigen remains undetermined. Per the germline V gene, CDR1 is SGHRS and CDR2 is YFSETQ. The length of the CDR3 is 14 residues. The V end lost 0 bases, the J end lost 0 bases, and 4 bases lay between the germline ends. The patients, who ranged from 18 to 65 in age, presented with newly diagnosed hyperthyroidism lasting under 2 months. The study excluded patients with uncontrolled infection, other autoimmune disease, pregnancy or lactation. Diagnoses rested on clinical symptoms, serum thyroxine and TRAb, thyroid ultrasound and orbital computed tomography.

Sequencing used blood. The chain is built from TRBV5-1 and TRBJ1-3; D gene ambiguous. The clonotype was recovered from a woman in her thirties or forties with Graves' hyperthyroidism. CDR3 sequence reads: CASSLETSGNTIYF. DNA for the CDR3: TGCGCCAGCAGCTTGGAGACCTCTGGAAACACCATATATTTT.